These T cell receptor beta chains were read from a single sample in a study of early T cells in non-severe SARS-CoV-2 infection. TCRdb reanalysed the 5' RACE reads using MiXCR and keeps one entry per CDR3 protein. The sample includes about 80,000 distinct CDR3 sequences, 9% to 14% seen only once; the top ten take under 3%. Sequencing input: whole blood. The source of these receptors is an adult who was a healthcare worker with PCR-confirmed SARS-CoV-2 infection or an uninfected control (not recorded which). Each CDR3 is given with its conserved first and last residue. The order of the fields is V gene, D gene, clone size, J gene, CDR3 DNA, CDR3 protein. D genes are given only for firm matches. Not all rows give a size; the values are once, few, many and, for expanded clones, a class.

V gene: TRBV11-2
D gene: -
clone size: few
J gene: TRBJ1-4
CDR3 DNA: TGTGCCAGCAGCTTAACGGGGGCGGAAAAACTGTTTTTT
CDR3 protein: CASSLTGAEKLFF

V gene: TRBV21-1
D gene: -
clone size: few
J gene: TRBJ1-3
CDR3 DNA: TGTGCCAGCAGCGAGGGAAGGGCGGCAGTACTCTCTGGAAACACCATATATTTT
CDR3 protein: CASSEGRAAVLSGNTIYF

V gene: TRBV9
D gene: TRBD2
clone size: -
J gene: TRBJ2-1
CDR3 DNA: TGTGCCAGCAGCCTTCTAGCGGGAGGGCTACCCTACAATGAGCAGTTCTTC
CDR3 protein: CASSLLAGGLPYNEQFF

V gene: TRBV5-1
D gene: -
clone size: few
J gene: TRBJ1-2
CDR3 DNA: TGCGCCAGCAGCTTGGTGGGAAGCGGCTACACCTTC
CDR3 protein: CASSLVGSGYTF

V gene: TRBV6-5
D gene: -
clone size: many
J gene: TRBJ2-3
CDR3 DNA: TGTGCCAGCAGCCCCCCGGGTAGCGCCCCAGAGCAGTATTTT
CDR3 protein: CASSPPGSAPEQYF

V gene: TRBV5-5
D gene: -
clone size: few
J gene: TRBJ1-2
CDR3 DNA: TGTGCCAGCAGCAGCGGACAGCTCTATGGCTACACCTTC
CDR3 protein: CASSSGQLYGYTF

V gene: TRBV7-6
D gene: -
clone size: few
J gene: TRBJ1-4
CDR3 DNA: TGTGCCAGCAGCTTAGCGGCGGGCGGACCTAATGAAAAACTGTTTTTT
CDR3 protein: CASSLAAGGPNEKLFF

V gene: TRBV4-1
D gene: -
clone size: many
J gene: TRBJ2-1
CDR3 DNA: TGCGCCAGCAGCCCTCAGGGGTTTGAGCAGTTCTTC
CDR3 protein: CASSPQGFEQFF

V gene: TRBV24-1
D gene: TRBD1
clone size: few
J gene: TRBJ1-2
CDR3 DNA: TGTGCCACCAGTGACGCGACCGGGACAGGCTATGGCTACACCTTC
CDR3 protein: CATSDATGTGYGYTF

V gene: TRBV25-1
D gene: TRBD1
clone size: -
J gene: TRBJ1-2
CDR3 DNA: TGTGCCAGCCTAAGACAGGGCTATGGCTACACCTTC
CDR3 protein: CASLRQGYGYTF

V gene: TRBV3-1
D gene: TRBD2
clone size: -
J gene: TRBJ2-3
CDR3 DNA: TGTGCCAGCAGCCCACCTTCAGGACTAGCCATCACAGATACGCAGTATTTT
CDR3 protein: CASSPPSGLAITDTQYF

V gene: TRBV20-1
D gene: TRBD2
clone size: -
J gene: TRBJ2-7
CDR3 DNA: TGCAGTGCCAGGACCGGGACTAGCGGGAGCGGGGAGCAGTACTTC
CDR3 protein: CSARTGTSGSGEQYF

V gene: TRBV28
D gene: TRBD1
clone size: few
J gene: TRBJ1-2
CDR3 DNA: TGTGCCAGCAGTCCACACTCGGGACAGCACCCTAACTATGGCTACACCTTC
CDR3 protein: CASSPHSGQHPNYGYTF

V gene: TRBV6-6
D gene: TRBD2
clone size: -
J gene: TRBJ2-4
CDR3 DNA: TGTGCCAGCAGCTCAACTAGCGGGGGTTTGGGCAAAAACATTCAGTACTTC
CDR3 protein: CASSSTSGGLGKNIQYF

V gene: TRBV5-5
D gene: TRBD2
clone size: -
J gene: TRBJ2-3
CDR3 DNA: TGTGCCAGCAGCTTGCTAGCGGGGGGGTCAACAGATACGCAGTATTTT
CDR3 protein: CASSLLAGGSTDTQYF

V gene: TRBV27
D gene: -
clone size: many
J gene: TRBJ2-1
CDR3 DNA: TGTGCCAGCAGGGAGCGGGACAATGAGCAGTTCTTC
CDR3 protein: CASRERDNEQFF

V gene: TRBV11-2
D gene: TRBD1
clone size: few
J gene: TRBJ1-1
CDR3 DNA: TGTGCCAGCAGTTTCGACAGGGGTAGGACTGAAGCTTTCTTT
CDR3 protein: CASSFDRGRTEAFF

V gene: TRBV9
D gene: -
clone size: few
J gene: TRBJ2-2
CDR3 DNA: TGTGCCAGCAGCCCACCAGTCTCCGGGGAGCTGTTTTTT
CDR3 protein: CASSPPVSGELFF

V gene: TRBV10-3
D gene: -
clone size: -
J gene: TRBJ2-1
CDR3 DNA: TGTGCCATCAGTGATCCCAGGGCACGCTCCTACAATGAGCAGTTCTTC
CDR3 protein: CAISDPRARSYNEQFF

V gene: TRBV3-1
D gene: -
clone size: many
J gene: TRBJ2-1
CDR3 DNA: TGTGCCAGCAGCCAAAGGGAGGAGCAGTTCTTC
CDR3 protein: CASSQREEQFF

V gene: TRBV30
D gene: TRBD1
clone size: few
J gene: TRBJ1-5
CDR3 DNA: TGTGCCTGGAGCCTCGACAGGGCGGGCCAGCCCCAGCATTTT
CDR3 protein: CAWSLDRAGQPQHF

V gene: TRBV5-1
D gene: TRBD2
clone size: -
J gene: TRBJ2-1
CDR3 DNA: TGCGCCAGCAGCTCAGGAAGCGGGGGGGCGGTGAATGAGCAGTTCTTC
CDR3 protein: CASSSGSGGAVNEQFF

V gene: TRBV27
D gene: -
clone size: many
J gene: TRBJ2-5
CDR3 DNA: TGTGCCAGCAGTCCGAGGACAGCAGATAAAGAGACCCAGTACTTC
CDR3 protein: CASSPRTADKETQYF

V gene: TRBV7-9
D gene: -
clone size: many
J gene: TRBJ2-2
CDR3 DNA: TGTGCCAGCAGCTTAAGGGCGAACACCGGGGAGCTGTTTTTT
CDR3 protein: CASSLRANTGELFF

V gene: TRBV18
D gene: TRBD1
clone size: many
J gene: TRBJ1-2
CDR3 DNA: TGTGCCAGCACCTACGACAGGGGGCATAACTATGGCTACACCTTC
CDR3 protein: CASTYDRGHNYGYTF

V gene: TRBV5-5
D gene: -
clone size: many
J gene: TRBJ1-6
CDR3 DNA: TGTGCCAGCAGCTTGGTGTTCCGGCAGGGGAATTCACCCCTCCACTTT
CDR3 protein: CASSLVFRQGNSPLHF

V gene: TRBV14
D gene: -
clone size: -
J gene: TRBJ1-2
CDR3 DNA: TGTGCCAGCCGGACGGCAGCCGGGAGCGGCTACACCTTC
CDR3 protein: CASRTAAGSGYTF

V gene: TRBV7-6
D gene: -
clone size: many
J gene: TRBJ2-1
CDR3 DNA: TGTGCCAGCAGCCCTCCAGGACAGAAATACAATGAGCAGTTCTTC
CDR3 protein: CASSPPGQKYNEQFF

V gene: TRBV9
D gene: TRBD1
clone size: -
J gene: TRBJ2-1
CDR3 DNA: TGTGCCAGCAGCGTAGCCCCGGGACAGGGGAAGGTCAATGAGCAGTTCTTC
CDR3 protein: CASSVAPGQGKVNEQFF

V gene: TRBV3-1
D gene: TRBD2
clone size: -
J gene: TRBJ2-7
CDR3 DNA: TGTGCCAGCGCACACCCCCAGAGCGGACTAGCGGCCTTCTACGAGCAGTACTTC
CDR3 protein: CASAHPQSGLAAFYEQYF

V gene: TRBV9
D gene: TRBD1
clone size: -
J gene: TRBJ2-3
CDR3 DNA: TGTGCCAGCAGCGCAGGACAGGGGGCGAGGACAGATACGCAGTATTTT
CDR3 protein: CASSAGQGARTDTQYF

V gene: TRBV7-2
D gene: TRBD1
clone size: -
J gene: TRBJ1-2
CDR3 DNA: TGTGCCAGCAGCCCGCCGACAGGGAAAGGGGGCGGCTACACCTTC
CDR3 protein: CASSPPTGKGGGYTF

V gene: TRBV28
D gene: -
clone size: many
J gene: TRBJ2-2
CDR3 DNA: TGTGCCAGCAGTTCCCGACGGGGGGCCACCGGGGAGCTGTTTTTT
CDR3 protein: CASSSRRGATGELFF

V gene: TRBV7-6
D gene: TRBD2
clone size: -
J gene: TRBJ2-6
CDR3 DNA: TGTGCCAGCAGCTCTCGGGAGGCTGCCGGGTCTGGGACCAACGTCCTGACTTTC
CDR3 protein: CASSSREAAGSGTNVLTF

V gene: TRBV20-1
D gene: TRBD2
clone size: -
J gene: TRBJ2-5
CDR3 DNA: TGCAGGGCGACTAGCGGGGGAGGAGAGACCCAGTACTTC
CDR3 protein: CRATSGGGETQYF

V gene: TRBV29-1
D gene: TRBD1
clone size: -
J gene: TRBJ1-3
CDR3 DNA: TGCAGCGGCCTAAGACCGGGACAGCCTTTGGTTTTT
CDR3 protein: CSGLRPGQPLVF

V gene: TRBV12-3/TRBV12-4
D gene: TRBD1
clone size: many
J gene: TRBJ1-5
CDR3 DNA: TGTGCCAGCAGTTTTGGCAGGGGGCTTGTAGATCAGCCCCAGCATTTT
CDR3 protein: CASSFGRGLVDQPQHF

V gene: TRBV12-3/TRBV12-4
D gene: -
clone size: -
J gene: TRBJ2-1
CDR3 DNA: TGTGCCAGCAACCCACTTCAGGGCCTCTACAATAAGCAGTTCTTC
CDR3 protein: CASNPLQGLYNKQFF

V gene: TRBV29-1
D gene: -
clone size: many
J gene: TRBJ1-2
CDR3 DNA: TGCAGCGTTGAAGTTAAGCCATCGTGGGGCTACACCTTC
CDR3 protein: CSVEVKPSWGYTF

V gene: TRBV20-1
D gene: TRBD2
clone size: -
J gene: TRBJ2-7
CDR3 DNA: TGCAGTGCTTCCCTCGGGGGGGCCAACGAGCAGTACTTC
CDR3 protein: CSASLGGANEQYF

V gene: TRBV29-1
D gene: -
clone size: few
J gene: TRBJ2-6
CDR3 DNA: TGCAGCGTGCGGGGCTCTGGGGCCAACGTCCTGACTTTC
CDR3 protein: CSVRGSGANVLTF

V gene: TRBV7-9
D gene: TRBD2
clone size: few
J gene: TRBJ2-3
CDR3 DNA: TGTGCCAGCAGCTTAAATAGCGGGGGGCCAGATACGCAGTATTTT
CDR3 protein: CASSLNSGGPDTQYF

V gene: TRBV25-1
D gene: -
clone size: many
J gene: TRBJ2-7
CDR3 DNA: TGTGCCAGCAGTGAGGGCGGCCGGGGATATGCCTACGAGCAGTACTTC
CDR3 protein: CASSEGGRGYAYEQYF

V gene: TRBV20-1
D gene: -
clone size: few
J gene: TRBJ2-7
CDR3 DNA: TGCAGTGCTAGAGATGCCACTAAAGGTGGGACCTACGAGCAGTACTTC
CDR3 protein: CSARDATKGGTYEQYF

V gene: TRBV7-9
D gene: -
clone size: many
J gene: TRBJ1-2
CDR3 DNA: TGTGCCAGCAGCGCCCGGGACGCGCTGCTCTATGGCTACACCTTC
CDR3 protein: CASSARDALLYGYTF

V gene: TRBV29-1
D gene: TRBD1
clone size: many
J gene: TRBJ2-1
CDR3 DNA: TGCAGCGTCGGGACAGAATCCTACAATGAGCAGTTCTTC
CDR3 protein: CSVGTESYNEQFF

V gene: TRBV13
D gene: -
clone size: few
J gene: TRBJ2-1
CDR3 DNA: TGTGCCAGCAGCTCCTACCGGGGCGGGGGCGCCTACAATGAGCAGTTCTTC
CDR3 protein: CASSSYRGGGAYNEQFF

V gene: TRBV7-6
D gene: TRBD2
clone size: -
J gene: TRBJ2-7
CDR3 DNA: TGTGCCAGCAGCCCAACAGCGGGGGCCCTACGCGGAGGGTACGAGCAGTACTTC
CDR3 protein: CASSPTAGALRGGYEQYF

V gene: TRBV11-2
D gene: TRBD2
clone size: few
J gene: TRBJ2-3
CDR3 DNA: TGTGCCAGCAGCCGCCGGACTAGCGGGGTCTACACAGATACGCAGTATTTT
CDR3 protein: CASSRRTSGVYTDTQYF

V gene: TRBV12-3/TRBV12-4
D gene: -
clone size: many
J gene: TRBJ1-1
CDR3 DNA: TGTGCCAGCAGTAGTTGGGTTGAAGCTTTCTTT
CDR3 protein: CASSSWVEAFF

V gene: TRBV12-3/TRBV12-4
D gene: -
clone size: many
J gene: TRBJ2-7
CDR3 DNA: TGTGCCAGCAGTTTAGTCCCGCGGGGCTCCTACGAGCAGTACTTC
CDR3 protein: CASSLVPRGSYEQYF

V gene: TRBV2
D gene: TRBD2
clone size: few
J gene: TRBJ2-1
CDR3 DNA: TGTGCCAGCAGTGAACAAGGACTAGCGGGGGACAATGAGCAGTTCTTC
CDR3 protein: CASSEQGLAGDNEQFF

V gene: TRBV10-3
D gene: -
clone size: -
J gene: TRBJ2-2
CDR3 DNA: TGTGCCATCAGTCTCGACAGGAACACCGTGGAGCTGTTTTTT
CDR3 protein: CAISLDRNTVELFF

V gene: TRBV11-2
D gene: -
clone size: -
J gene: TRBJ2-6
CDR3 DNA: TGTGCCAGCACCCCTCGGGGGGCCCTGTCTGGGGCCAACGTCCTGACTTTC
CDR3 protein: CASTPRGALSGANVLTF

V gene: TRBV21-1
D gene: -
clone size: few
J gene: TRBJ1-1
CDR3 DNA: TGTGCCAGCAGCAAAAGAGGACCGGGCACTCCGAACACTGAAGCTTTCTTT
CDR3 protein: CASSKRGPGTPNTEAFF